This entry concerns a single TCR beta chain. The sample is drawn from a study of cytomegalovirus exposure and HLA in healthy donors. The CDR3 runs 24 residues. With V trimmed by 0 bases and J by 7 bases, 31 bases remained unmatched. The germline V gene encodes CDR1 SNHLY and CDR2 FYNNEI. PCR used 60 Vbeta primers and 13 Jbeta primers. Profiled with immunoSEQ multiplex PCR; TCRdb holds only in-frame clones, not every one. The table includes some 130,000 clones, 77% detected once. This rearrangement joins TRBV2 to TRBJ2-7; TRBD2 aligns across 12 bases. The source is a man younger than 45 in good health and CMV-seronegative. The sequenced material came from PBMCs. The CDR3 nucleotides are TGTGCCAGCAGTGAAGCGCTTCAAAAGTTTATTTTCGGGACTAGCGGGTTACGCGACGCGGAGCAGTACTTC. Encoded protein: CASSEALQKFIFGTSGLRDAEQYF. Full variable domain (missing parts from reference TRBV2 and TRBJ2-7): EPEVTQTPSHQVTQMGQEVILRCVPISNHLYFYWYRQILGQKVEFLVSFYNNEISEKSEIFDDQFSVERPDGSNFTLKIRSTKLEDSAMYFCASSEALQKFIFGTSGLRDAEQYFGPGTRLTVT.